Listed below are T cell receptor beta chains from one sample, sequenced in a study of cytomegalovirus exposure and HLA in healthy donors. The repertoire was sequenced with immunoSEQ multiplex PCR; TCRdb's copy has only in-frame clones and lacks some. The sample comprises under 200,000 clones, about 89% of which are singletons, and roughly 3% rests with the top ten. Sequencing was done on a sample of PBMCs. The origin of the receptors is a woman aged 18-35 years in good health and CMV-seropositive. Each CDR3 is given with its conserved first and last residue. Each record gives: D gene, clone size, V gene, J gene, CDR3 protein, CDR3 DNA. D genes are given only for firm matches. Only some rows state a clone size, as once, few, many or a class for expanded clones.

D: -
size: -
V: TRBV7-3
J: TRBJ2-2
CDR3: CASSLAGSTGELFF
DNA: TGTGCCAGCAGCTTAGCAGGTTCCACCGGGGAGCTGTTTTTT

D: TRBD2
size: -
V: TRBV11-2
J: TRBJ2-7
CDR3: CASSPGTSGGYEQYF
DNA: TGTGCCAGCAGCCCTGGGACTAGCGGGGGATACGAGCAGTACTTC

D: -
size: -
V: TRBV6-5
J: TRBJ1-2
CDR3: CASSDGGVRGYTF
DNA: TGTGCCAGCAGCGACGGCGGGGTTAGAGGCTACACCTTC

D: -
size: -
V: TRBV7-9
J: TRBJ1-1
CDR3: CASSVGDLNTEAFF
DNA: TGTGCCAGCTCGGTCGGGGACTTGAACACTGAAGCTTTCTTT

D: -
size: -
V: TRBV7-6
J: TRBJ2-5
CDR3: CASSLGARETQYF
DNA: TGTGCCAGCAGCCTTGGAGCTCGAGAGACCCAGTACTTC

D: TRBD1
size: once
V: TRBV6-1
J: TRBJ2-7
CDR3: CASSADQGAGEQYF
DNA: TGTGCCAGCAGTGCTGATCAGGGGGCAGGCGAGCAGTACTTC

D: -
size: -
V: TRBV5-1
J: TRBJ1-1
CDR3: CASTIGGPNTEAFF
DNA: TGCGCCAGCACCATCGGCGGCCCGAACACTGAAGCTTTCTTT

D: TRBD2
size: -
V: TRBV28
J: TRBJ2-1
CDR3: CASSLPSGSGNEQFF
DNA: TGTGCCAGCAGTTTACCTAGCGGGAGCGGCAATGAGCAGTTCTTC

D: -
size: -
V: TRBV29-1
J: TRBJ2-1
CDR3: CSVASATYNEQFF
DNA: TGCAGCGTTGCTAGCGCAACCTACAATGAGCAGTTCTTC

D: -
size: once
V: TRBV18
J: TRBJ2-1
CDR3: CASSEGVYNEQFF
DNA: TGTGCCAGCTCCGAGGGAGTCTACAATGAGCAGTTCTTC

D: TRBD1
size: -
V: TRBV5-4
J: TRBJ1-2
CDR3: CASSLVQGAIYGYTF
DNA: TGTGCCAGCAGCTTGGTTCAGGGGGCAATCTATGGCTACACCTTC

D: TRBD1
size: -
V: TRBV5-6
J: TRBJ2-7
CDR3: CASSYGQAFSYEQYF
DNA: TGTGCCAGCAGCTACGGACAGGCGTTCTCCTACGAGCAGTACTTC

D: -
size: -
V: TRBV19
J: TRBJ2-6
CDR3: CASSTKTSGANVLTF
DNA: TGTGCCAGTAGTACTAAAACCTCTGGGGCCAACGTCCTGACTTTC

D: TRBD1
size: -
V: TRBV28
J: TRBJ1-1
CDR3: CASSLGRGPTEAFF
DNA: TGTGCCAGCAGTTTAGGCAGGGGGCCCACTGAAGCTTTCTTT

D: -
size: -
V: TRBV11-2
J: TRBJ2-5
CDR3: CASSLPQQGQETQYF
DNA: TGTGCCAGCAGCTTACCCCAACAGGGCCAAGAGACCCAGTACTTC

D: -
size: -
V: TRBV5-8
J: TRBJ2-7
CDR3: CASSLRRDPSYEQYF
DNA: TGTGCCAGCAGCTTAAGGCGGGACCCCTCCTACGAGCAGTACTTC

D: -
size: -
V: TRBV4-3
J: TRBJ2-2
CDR3: CASSQGLVGTGELFF
DNA: TGCGCCAGCAGCCAAGGACTAGTTGGTACCGGGGAGCTGTTTTTT

D: -
size: -
V: TRBV19
J: TRBJ1-2
CDR3: CAGHGMNYGYTF
DNA: TGTGCCGGGCACGGGATGAACTATGGCTACACCTTC

D: TRBD1
size: -
V: TRBV7-6
J: TRBJ2-5
CDR3: CASSLAGAGGQETQYF
DNA: TGTGCCAGCAGCCTAGCCGGCGCAGGGGGCCAAGAGACCCAGTACTTC

D: TRBD1
size: -
V: TRBV6-4
J: TRBJ1-1
CDR3: CASSELRGSEAFF
DNA: TGTGCCAGCAGTGAACTCAGGGGGTCTGAAGCTTTCTTT

D: -
size: -
V: TRBV28
J: TRBJ2-7
CDR3: CASSQGYEQYF
DNA: TGTGCCAGCAGTCAGGGCTACGAGCAGTACTTC

D: -
size: -
V: TRBV11-2
J: TRBJ1-1
CDR3: CASRRQAPRDTEAFF
DNA: TGTGCCAGCAGGCGACAGGCCCCGAGGGACACTGAAGCTTTCTTT

D: -
size: -
V: TRBV28
J: TRBJ1-1
CDR3: CASSLGQGQRAFF
DNA: TGTGCCAGCAGTTTAGGGCAGGGGCAAAGAGCTTTCTTT

D: TRBD1
size: once
V: TRBV18
J: TRBJ2-3
CDR3: CASSQLGTGGTDTQYF
DNA: TGTGCCAGCTCTCAACTCGGGACAGGGGGCACAGATACGCAGTATTTT

D: -
size: -
V: TRBV4-3
J: TRBJ2-7
CDR3: CASSQDSLAGYEQYF
DNA: TGCGCCAGCAGCCAAGATTCCCTAGCTGGGTACGAGCAGTACTTC

D: TRBD1
size: -
V: TRBV7-2
J: TRBJ1-5
CDR3: CASSPTGYQPQHF
DNA: TGTGCCAGCAGCCCGACAGGGTACCAGCCCCAGCATTTT

D: TRBD2
size: -
V: TRBV5-5
J: TRBJ2-5
CDR3: CASSLTKLAGQETQYF
DNA: TGTGCCAGCAGCTTAACGAAACTAGCGGGGCAAGAGACCCAGTACTTC

D: TRBD2
size: -
V: TRBV27
J: TRBJ2-1
CDR3: CASSSPSSGRLDEQFF
DNA: TGTGCCAGCAGTTCACCTTCTAGCGGGAGGTTGGATGAGCAGTTCTTC

D: TRBD1
size: -
V: TRBV6-5
J: TRBJ1-5
CDR3: CASSYSGTGHQPQHF
DNA: TGTGCCAGCAGTTACTCCGGGACAGGGCATCAGCCCCAGCATTTT

D: TRBD2
size: -
V: TRBV28
J: TRBJ2-1
CDR3: CASSPRGGLAGVFPFF
DNA: TGTGCCAGCAGTCCCCGGGGGGGACTAGCGGGAGTCTTCCCCTTCTTC

D: -
size: once
V: TRBV9
J: TRBJ1-4
CDR3: CASSVGGLNEKLFF
DNA: TGTGCCAGCAGCGTAGGGGGCCTTAATGAAAAACTGTTTTTT

D: -
size: -
V: TRBV28
J: TRBJ2-1
CDR3: CASSRGRRAVNEQFF
DNA: TGTGCCAGCAGTCGGGGGAGGAGGGCCGTTAATGAGCAGTTCTTC

D: TRBD1
size: -
V: TRBV5-8
J: TRBJ1-4
CDR3: CASSLQTGGIRRNEKLFF
DNA: TGTGCCAGCAGCCTCCAGACAGGGGGCATAAGACGAAATGAAAAACTGTTTTTT

D: -
size: -
V: TRBV11-2
J: TRBJ2-7
CDR3: CASSLTFARSYEQYF
DNA: TGTGCCAGCAGCTTAACGTTTGCCAGGTCCTACGAGCAGTACTTC

D: -
size: -
V: TRBV4-3
J: TRBJ2-7
CDR3: CASSQRRAEYEQYF
DNA: TGCGCCAGCAGCCAAAGGAGGGCCGAATACGAGCAGTACTTC

D: TRBD2
size: -
V: TRBV7-2
J: TRBJ2-2
CDR3: CASSLVGLAVNTGELFF
DNA: TGTGCCAGCAGCTTAGTGGGACTAGCTGTGAACACCGGGGAGCTGTTTTTT

D: TRBD1
size: -
V: TRBV27
J: TRBJ1-6
CDR3: CASMGQKHELYNSPLHF
DNA: TGTGCCAGCATGGGACAGAAGCATGAGTTATATAATTCACCCCTCCACTTT

D: TRBD2
size: -
V: TRBV5-4
J: TRBJ2-5
CDR3: CASSLAAASGGDEETQYF
DNA: TGTGCCAGCAGCTTGGCCGCGGCTAGCGGGGGGGACGAAGAGACCCAGTACTTC

D: TRBD2
size: -
V: TRBV4-1
J: TRBJ2-1
CDR3: CASSQSRLAGGPHSSYNEQFF
DNA: TGCGCCAGCAGCCAGTCTCGACTAGCGGGAGGGCCCCATAGCTCCTACAATGAGCAGTTCTTC

D: -
size: -
V: TRBV4-3
J: TRBJ2-3
CDR3: CASSQDWTATDTQYF
DNA: TGCGCCAGCAGCCAAGATTGGACAGCCACAGATACGCAGTACTTT

D: -
size: -
V: TRBV6-5
J: TRBJ2-7
CDR3: CASNLGVPYEQYF
DNA: TGTGCCAGCAATTTAGGGGTCCCCTACGAGCAGTACTTC

D: TRBD2
size: -
V: TRBV28
J: TRBJ2-7
CDR3: CASSLLGLAGAGEQYF
DNA: TGTGCCAGCAGTTTATTGGGACTAGCGGGAGCAGGCGAGCAGTACTTC

D: -
size: -
V: TRBV6-1
J: TRBJ1-3
CDR3: CASRQTVTGNTIYF
DNA: TGTGCCAGCAGACAAACAGTGACTGGAAACACCATATATTTT

D: -
size: -
V: TRBV7-9
J: TRBJ1-2
CDR3: CASSLDSSRGYTF
DNA: TGTGCCAGCAGCCTGGACAGTAGCCGTGGCTACACCTTC

D: TRBD1
size: -
V: TRBV13
J: TRBJ1-3
CDR3: CASSQTGTSGNTIYF
DNA: TGTGCCAGCAGCCAGACAGGGACCTCTGGAAACACCATATATTTT

D: TRBD1
size: once
V: TRBV7-9
J: TRBJ2-3
CDR3: CVALTGGFTDTQYF
DNA: TGTGTCGCCCTGACAGGGGGCTTTACAGATACGCAGTATTTT

D: -
size: -
V: TRBV29-1
J: TRBJ1-1
CDR3: CSVGAYRGVGGMNTEAFF
DNA: TGCAGCGTTGGAGCTTATCGGGGGGTGGGTGGTATGAACACTGAAGCTTTCTTT

D: TRBD2
size: -
V: TRBV7-2
J: TRBJ2-2
CDR3: CASTGKGLAGAGELFF
DNA: TGTGCCAGCACCGGAAAGGGACTAGCGGGAGCCGGGGAGCTGTTTTTT

D: TRBD2
size: -
V: TRBV19
J: TRBJ2-1
CDR3: CASSELAGGLNEQFF
DNA: TGTGCCAGTAGTGAACTAGCGGGAGGGTTAAATGAGCAGTTCTTC

D: TRBD1
size: -
V: TRBV19
J: TRBJ2-7
CDR3: CASSGTGLRGEQYF
DNA: TGTGCCAGTAGCGGGACAGGGTTGCGGGGCGAGCAGTACTTC

D: -
size: -
V: TRBV7-2
J: TRBJ1-2
CDR3: CASSFSRSDGYTF
DNA: TGTGCCAGCAGCTTTAGTCGGTCTGATGGCTACACCTTC

D: TRBD1
size: few
V: TRBV2
J: TRBJ1-2
CDR3: CASSERTGGYTF
DNA: TGTGCCAGCAGTGAACGGACAGGGGGCTACACCTTC

D: -
size: -
V: TRBV6-5
J: TRBJ1-3
CDR3: CASSLGRGNTIYF
DNA: TGTGCCAGCAGCCTAGGGAGAGGAAACACCATATATTTT

D: -
size: -
V: TRBV9
J: TRBJ2-4
CDR3: CASSFRTEPGENIQYF
DNA: TGTGCCAGCAGCTTCCGGACTGAACCGGGAGAAAACATTCAGTACTTC